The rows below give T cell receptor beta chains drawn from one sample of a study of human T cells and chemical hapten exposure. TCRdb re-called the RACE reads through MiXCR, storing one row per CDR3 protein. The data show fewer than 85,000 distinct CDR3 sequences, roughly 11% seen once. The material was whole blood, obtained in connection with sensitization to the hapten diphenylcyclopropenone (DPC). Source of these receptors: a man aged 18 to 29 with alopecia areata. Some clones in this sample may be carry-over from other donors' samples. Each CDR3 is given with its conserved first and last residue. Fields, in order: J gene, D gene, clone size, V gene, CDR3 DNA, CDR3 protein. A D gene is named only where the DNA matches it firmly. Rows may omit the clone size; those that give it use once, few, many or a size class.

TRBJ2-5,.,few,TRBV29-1,TGCAGCGTTGCTAACCTAGAGACCCAGTACTTC,CSVANLETQYF
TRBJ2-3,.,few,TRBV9,TGTGCCAGCAGCGCCAATCGACAGGGCACAGATACGCAGTATTTT,CASSANRQGTDTQYF
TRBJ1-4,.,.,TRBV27,TGTGCCAGCAGTTTTGATCGAGGGGCTGGGGAAAAACTGTTTTTT,CASSFDRGAGEKLFF
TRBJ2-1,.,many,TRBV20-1,TGCAGTGCCAGAGAGTGGGCTAGCGCGTCCTACAATGAGCAGTTCTTC,CSAREWASASYNEQFF
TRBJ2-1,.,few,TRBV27,TGTGCCAGCAGTTTCTCACAGGCCTATGAGCAGTTCTTC,CASSFSQAYEQFF
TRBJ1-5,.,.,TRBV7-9,TGTGCCAGCAGCGCCCCAAATTGGCCCCAGCATTTT,CASSAPNWPQHF
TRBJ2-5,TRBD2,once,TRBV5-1,TGCGCCAGCAGCGGATCCGGGACTAGGGAAGAGACCCAGTACTTC,CASSGSGTREETQYF
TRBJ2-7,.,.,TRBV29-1,TGCAGCGTGGTCGACTGGGACGGCGAGCAGTACTTC,CSVVDWDGEQYF
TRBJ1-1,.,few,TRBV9,TGTGCCAGCAGCGCCAGGATGGCCGCTGAAGCTTTCTTT,CASSARMAAEAFF
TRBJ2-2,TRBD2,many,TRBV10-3,TGTGCCATCAGTGGCGGGGGAAACACCGGGGAGCTGTTTTTT,CAISGGGNTGELFF
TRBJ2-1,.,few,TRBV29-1,TGCAGCGTTGGCGAGACTAGATACAATGAGCAGTTCTTC,CSVGETRYNEQFF
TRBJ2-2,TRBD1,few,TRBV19,TGTGCCGGACAGGGGGCAGCCGGGGAGCTGTTTTTT,CAGQGAAGELFF
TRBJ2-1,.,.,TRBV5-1,TGCGCCAGCAGCTTGGGACCCGGCTCCGATGAGCAGTTCTTC,CASSLGPGSDEQFF
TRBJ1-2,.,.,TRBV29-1,TGCAGCGCACGATTTCCCAGGACAGACAACTATGGCTACACCTTC,CSARFPRTDNYGYTF
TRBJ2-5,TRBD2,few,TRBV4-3,TGCGCCAGCAGCCAAGATATGGGACTAGAAGAGACCCAGTACTTC,CASSQDMGLEETQYF
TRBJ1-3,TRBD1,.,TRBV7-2,TGTGCCAGCAGCTTAGGGACAGGGGGCACAAACACCATATATTTT,CASSLGTGGTNTIYF
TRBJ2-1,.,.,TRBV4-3,TGCGCCAGCAGCCAGGTACAGGGAATTGGGCAGTTCTTC,CASSQVQGIGQFF
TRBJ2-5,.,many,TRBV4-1,TGCGCCAGCAGCCAACAGGGGTTAGAGACCCAGTACTTC,CASSQQGLETQYF
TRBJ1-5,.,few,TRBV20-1,TGCAGTGCTAGAGAAGGGGGTCAGCCCCAGCATTTT,CSAREGGQPQHF
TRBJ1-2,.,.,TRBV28,TGTGCCAGCAGTTTATTAGGTTTGGGGGTCCCCTATGGCTACACCTTC,CASSLLGLGVPYGYTF
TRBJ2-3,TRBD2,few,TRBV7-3,TGTGCCAGCAGCTCTCTAGCGGGGGTGACAGATACGCAGTATTTT,CASSSLAGVTDTQYF
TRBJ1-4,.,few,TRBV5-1,TGCGCCAGCAACCAAGGGACGGGAACTAATGAAAAACTGTTTTTT,CASNQGTGTNEKLFF
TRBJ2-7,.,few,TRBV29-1,TGCAGCGTTGCAGGTCTGCGCGAGCAGTACTTC,CSVAGLREQYF
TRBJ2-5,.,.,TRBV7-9,TGTGCCAGCAGCAAGACTAGTCAAGAGACCCAGTACTTC,CASSKTSQETQYF
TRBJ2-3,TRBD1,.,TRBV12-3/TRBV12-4,TGTGCCAGCAGTCAAGAACAGGGGATGAGGACAGATACGCAGTATTTT,CASSQEQGMRTDTQYF
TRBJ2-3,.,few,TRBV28,TGTGCCAGCGGAGACCGGGGGGCCCATTTCACAGATACGCAGTATTTT,CASGDRGAHFTDTQYF
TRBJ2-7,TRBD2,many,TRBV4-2,TGTGCCAGCAGCCAAAGTAGCGGGGGCTCCTACGAGCAGTACTTC,CASSQSSGGSYEQYF
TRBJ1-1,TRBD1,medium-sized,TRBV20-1,TGCAGTGCTAGAGACGGGACAGGAGACGCGGTTGAAGCTTTCTTT,CSARDGTGDAVEAFF
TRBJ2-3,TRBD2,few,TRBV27,TGTGCCAGCAGTTATAGGACTAGCGGCACAGATACGCAGTATTTT,CASSYRTSGTDTQYF
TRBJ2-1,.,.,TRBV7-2,TGTGCCAGCAGTTCTGGCCGGGCAAATGAGCAGTTCTTC,CASSSGRANEQFF
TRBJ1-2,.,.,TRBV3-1,TGTGCCAGCAGCCCAGGCAGCGGCTCTGGCTACACCTTC,CASSPGSGSGYTF
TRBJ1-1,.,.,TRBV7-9,TGTGCCAGCAGCCCTGGGACACGGGGCGCTGAAGCTTTCTTT,CASSPGTRGAEAFF
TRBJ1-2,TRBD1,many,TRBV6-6,TGTGCCAGCAAACAGGACAGGGGGCCCTATGGCTACACCTTC,CASKQDRGPYGYTF
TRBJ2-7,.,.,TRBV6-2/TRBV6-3,TGTGCCAGCAGTTCCGGAGGGCTAACCTACGTGCAGTACTTC,CASSSGGLTYVQYF
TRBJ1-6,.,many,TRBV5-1,TGCGCCAGCAGCTTGGGGGACCCAGGGTCAAGTTCACCCCTCCACTTT,CASSLGDPGSSSPLHF
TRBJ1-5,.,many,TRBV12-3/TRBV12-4,TGTGCCAGCAGTTTGGAGGGTGGCAATCAGCCCCAGCATTTT,CASSLEGGNQPQHF
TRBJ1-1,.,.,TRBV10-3,TGTGCCATCAGTGTAGGGGAAAGGGCCAGTTGGAACACTGAAGCTTTCTTT,CAISVGERASWNTEAFF
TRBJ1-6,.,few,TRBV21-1,TGTGCCAGCAGCAAAGGGGGAAAAAGGCAGTGTCCACCCCTCCACTTT,CASSKGGKRQCPPLHF
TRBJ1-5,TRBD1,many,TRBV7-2,TGTGCCAGCTCGCTTATCTCCGGGACAGGGCCACAGCCCCAGCATTTT,CASSLISGTGPQPQHF
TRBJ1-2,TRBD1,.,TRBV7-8,TGTGCCAGCAGCACCCGGACAGGGCTAAGAGGGGGCTACACCTTC,CASSTRTGLRGGYTF
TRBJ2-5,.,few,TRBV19,TGTGCCAGTAGGCAAACAGCCCAAGAGACCCAGTACTTC,CASRQTAQETQYF
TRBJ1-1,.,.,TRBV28,TGTGCCAGCAGTTTAGGGCAGGGATTGGTAACTTTCTTT,CASSLGQGLVTFF
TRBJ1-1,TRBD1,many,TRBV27,TGTGCCAGCAGACTAATTTCCGGGACAGCCACATCTGAAGCTTTCTTT,CASRLISGTATSEAFF
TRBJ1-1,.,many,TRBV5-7,TGTGCCAGCAGCTCCCGAACGGGGGGGACTGAAGCTTTCTTT,CASSSRTGGTEAFF
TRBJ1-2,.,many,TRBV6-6,TGTGCCAGCAGGGATACAGGGTCCGGCTACACCTTC,CASRDTGSGYTF
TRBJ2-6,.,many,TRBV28,TGTGCCAGCAGTGATATGACAGGTCGTGGGGCCAACGTCCTGACTTTC,CASSDMTGRGANVLTF
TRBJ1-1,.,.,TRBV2,TGTGCCAGCAGTGACCAGGTAACTGAAGCTTTCTTT,CASSDQVTEAFF
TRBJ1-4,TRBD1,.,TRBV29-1,TGCAGCGCAGCAGGGGGACAAGCTAATGAAAAACTGTTTTTT,CSAAGGQANEKLFF
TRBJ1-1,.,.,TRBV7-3,TGTGCCAGCAGCTTAAGAGGGATGAACACTGAAGCTTTCTTT,CASSLRGMNTEAFF
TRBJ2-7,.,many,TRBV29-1,TGCAGCGTTGCGGGCGGGGTTCTACCCTACGAGCAGTACTTC,CSVAGGVLPYEQYF
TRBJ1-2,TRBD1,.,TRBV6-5,TGTGCCAGCAGATCCGGGACAGATTATACCTATGGCTACACCTTC,CASRSGTDYTYGYTF
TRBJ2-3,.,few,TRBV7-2,TGTGCCAGCAGCCGGGCCCGGGGCACAGATACGCAGTATTTT,CASSRARGTDTQYF
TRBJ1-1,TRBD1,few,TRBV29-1,TGCAGCGCTTATGACAGGGCCACTGAAGCTTTCTTT,CSAYDRATEAFF
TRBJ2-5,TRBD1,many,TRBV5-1,TGCGCCAGCAGCTCGGAGGACAGGCAAGAGACCCAGTACTTC,CASSSEDRQETQYF